These T cell receptor beta chains were read from a single sample in a study of T-cell memory formation after mild COVID-19. TCRdb called the 5' RACE reads again in MiXCR, with one record for every CDR3 protein. The sample yields approximately 210,000 distinct CDR3 sequences, 8% to 11% seen once. Material: PBMCs or a T cell subset sorted from them (not recorded which). The receptors shown here come from a man aged 18 to 30 who had mild COVID-19 (a few samples of this study predate the infection). Cell type and time point are not known. Both conserved end residues are part of each CDR3. The D gene is left open where the match is weak. Not all rows give a size; the values are once, few, many and, for expanded clones, a class.

len,j_gene,v_gene,d_gene,abundance,CDR3nt,CDR3aa
16,TRBJ2-3,TRBV7-2,-,few,TGTGCCAGCAGCTTAGGGGTACAGGGCTACACAGATACGCAGTATTTT,CASSLGVQGYTDTQYF
15,TRBJ2-3,TRBV6-2/TRBV6-3,TRBD1,few,TGTGCCAGCAGCCCCGACAGGGGGATTATAGATACGCAGTATTTT,CASSPDRGIIDTQYF
14,TRBJ1-1,TRBV29-1,-,few,TGCAGCGTTGTGGGCAGACACATGAACACTGAAGCTTTCTTT,CSVVGRHMNTEAFF
14,TRBJ2-5,TRBV7-8,-,many,TGTGCCAGTACAGGGTTTTACTACCAAGAGACCCAGTACTTC,CASTGFYYQETQYF
14,TRBJ2-1,TRBV3-1,-,-,TGTGCCAGCAGCCTCCGCGGACAGTACAATGAGCAGTTCTTC,CASSLRGQYNEQFF
14,TRBJ2-5,TRBV9,-,few,TGTGCCAGCAGCGCCCAGGGGTACCAAGAGACCCAGTACTTC,CASSAQGYQETQYF
11,TRBJ2-5,TRBV29-1,-,-,TGCAGCGTTGGCGTCCAAGAGACCCAGTACTTC,CSVGVQETQYF
15,TRBJ2-3,TRBV9,-,-,TGTGCCAGCAGCGTAGAGCCCCGAAGCACAGATACGCAGTATTTT,CASSVEPRSTDTQYF
15,TRBJ2-1,TRBV7-2,TRBD1,-,TGTGCCAGCAGCCTTGACAGGGTGACCTACAATGAGCAGTTCTTC,CASSLDRVTYNEQFF
16,TRBJ1-5,TRBV27,TRBD1,-,TGTGCCAGCAGGTCTACAGGGGGCGTGGGCAATCAGCCCCAGCATTTT,CASRSTGGVGNQPQHF
11,TRBJ2-1,TRBV29-1,-,-,TGCAGCGTTGGGGTTCGGCAGGGTAATTTCTTC,CSVGVRQGNFF
14,TRBJ2-5,TRBV5-1,-,few,TGCGCCAGCAGGGTCGGGCCCTCTCAAGAGACCCAGTACTTC,CASRVGPSQETQYF
12,TRBJ1-2,TRBV20-1,-,-,TGCAGTGCTAGAGAACAGAACTATGGCTACACCTTC,CSAREQNYGYTF
17,TRBJ2-3,TRBV7-8,TRBD2,-,TGTGCCAGCAGCTTTATTAGCGGGGGGTGGGGCACAGATACGCAGTATTTT,CASSFISGGWGTDTQYF
13,TRBJ1-5,TRBV7-2,-,few,TGTGCCAGCAGCTTAGATGCGGGTCAGCCCCAGCATTTT,CASSLDAGQPQHF
15,TRBJ2-5,TRBV5-1,TRBD2,-,TGCGCCAGCAGCTTCGGGCGGGGGAGAGGAGAGACCCAGTACTTC,CASSFGRGRGETQYF
13,TRBJ1-2,TRBV5-1,TRBD1,-,TGCGCCAGCAGCCAACAGGGGGACTATGGCTACACCTTC,CASSQQGDYGYTF
13,TRBJ2-2,TRBV20-1,-,many,TGCAGTGCTAGAGGGGGTAACACCGGGGAGCTGTTTTTT,CSARGGNTGELFF
15,TRBJ1-2,TRBV7-2,TRBD1,few,TGTGCCAGCAGCTCTCAGACAGGGGGCTTCTATGGCTACACCTTC,CASSSQTGGFYGYTF
13,TRBJ1-2,TRBV4-1,-,-,TGCGCCAGCAGCCAAGAAACGGGAAGCGGCTACACCTTC,CASSQETGSGYTF
13,TRBJ1-2,TRBV20-1,-,-,TGCAGTGCGATGCCGGGGCCTCTGGGAGGCTACACCTTC,CSAMPGPLGGYTF
14,TRBJ2-5,TRBV12-3/TRBV12-4,-,few,TGTGCCAGCAGTCGGAACGCCGGGAAAGAGACCCAGTACTTC,CASSRNAGKETQYF
12,TRBJ1-2,TRBV9,-,-,TGTGCCAGCAGATCAGGGGTTTTCGGCTACACCTTC,CASRSGVFGYTF
18,TRBJ1-6,TRBV20-1,-,few,TGCAGTGCTAGAGAACCCGGGGGGGCGAGCTCCTATAATTCACCCCTCCACTTT,CSAREPGGASSYNSPLHF
13,TRBJ2-5,TRBV27,-,many,TGTGCCAGCAGTGTAAGGCGGGAAGAGACCCAGTACTTC,CASSVRREETQYF
14,TRBJ1-5,TRBV7-2,-,few,TGTGCCAGCAGCTTAAATAGCGTGAATCAGCCCCAGCATTTT,CASSLNSVNQPQHF
14,TRBJ1-5,TRBV6-5,-,many,TGTGCCAGCAGGCTAACAGTGGGCAATCAGCCCCAGCATTTT,CASRLTVGNQPQHF
12,TRBJ2-3,TRBV11-1,-,-,TGTGCCAGCAGCCCGACATCCATTAACCAGTATTTT,CASSPTSINQYF
13,TRBJ2-3,TRBV5-1,-,once,TGCGCCAGAAGGGGTAGGACTGCAGATACGCAGTATTTT,CARRGRTADTQYF
14,TRBJ2-2,TRBV7-3,-,few,TGTGCCAGCAGCTTAGCAGGTCCCCGCCGGGAGCTGTTTTTT,CASSLAGPRRELFF
13,TRBJ1-1,TRBV5-1,-,many,TGCGCCAGCAGCCCTGAACCGAACACTGAAGCTTTCTTT,CASSPEPNTEAFF
15,TRBJ2-5,TRBV4-2,TRBD1,-,TGTGCCAGCAGCCTGCACAGGGGGAACCAAGAGACCCAGTACTTC,CASSLHRGNQETQYF
14,TRBJ1-2,TRBV3-1,-,-,TGTGCCAGCAGCCCCCACGGGGGGGTATCCGGCTACACCTTC,CASSPHGGVSGYTF
17,TRBJ2-1,TRBV4-1,TRBD1,-,TGCGCCAGCAGCCAACCCGGCCGGGACAGAAATTACAATGAGCAGTTCTTC,CASSQPGRDRNYNEQFF
14,TRBJ2-2,TRBV5-1,-,-,TGCGCCAGCGCAGAACCACCTTACCCCGGGGAGCTGTTTTTT,CASAEPPYPGELFF
15,TRBJ2-1,TRBV7-2,TRBD1,-,TGTGCCAGCAGCCCTCTGCGACAGGGCTACAATGAGCAGTTCTTC,CASSPLRQGYNEQFF
13,TRBJ2-4,TRBV5-1,-,few,TGCGCCAGCAGCCTCGGACAGATGGACATTCAGTACTTC,CASSLGQMDIQYF
14,TRBJ2-5,TRBV10-2,-,few,TGCGCCAGCAGACAGGGCAGGGAGGTGGAGACCCAGTACTTC,CASRQGREVETQYF
15,TRBJ2-1,TRBV5-1,-,-,TGCGCCAGCAGCATCACGAGGAGCTCCTACAATGAGCAGTTCTTC,CASSITRSSYNEQFF
14,TRBJ1-1,TRBV10-3,TRBD1,few,TGTGCCATCAGTGAGCAGACAGGGGACACTGAAGCTTTCTTT,CAISEQTGDTEAFF
18,TRBJ2-1,TRBV7-9,TRBD2,many,TGTGCCAGCAGCCTCGGACTAGCGGGGACCAGCTCCTACAATGAGCAGTTCTTC,CASSLGLAGTSSYNEQFF